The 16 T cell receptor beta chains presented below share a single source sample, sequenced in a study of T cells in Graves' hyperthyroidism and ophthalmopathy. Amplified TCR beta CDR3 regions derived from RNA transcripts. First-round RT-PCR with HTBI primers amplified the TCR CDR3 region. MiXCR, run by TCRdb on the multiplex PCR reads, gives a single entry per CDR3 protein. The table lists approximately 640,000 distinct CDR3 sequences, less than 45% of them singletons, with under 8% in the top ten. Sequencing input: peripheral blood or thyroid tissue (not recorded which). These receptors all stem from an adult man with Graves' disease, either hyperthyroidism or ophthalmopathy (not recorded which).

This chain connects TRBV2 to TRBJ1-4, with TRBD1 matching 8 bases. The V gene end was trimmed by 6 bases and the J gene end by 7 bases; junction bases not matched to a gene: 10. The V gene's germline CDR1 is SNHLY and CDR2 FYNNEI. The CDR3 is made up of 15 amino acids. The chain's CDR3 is CASSRGQGAIEKLFF. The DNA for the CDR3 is TGTGCCAGCAGCCGAGGACAGGGAGCGATTGAAAAACTGTTTTTT.

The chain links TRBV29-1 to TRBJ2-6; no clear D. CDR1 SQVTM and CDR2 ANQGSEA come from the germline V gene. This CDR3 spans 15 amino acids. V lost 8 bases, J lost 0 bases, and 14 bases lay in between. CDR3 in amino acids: CSQAPDTSGANVLTF. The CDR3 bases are TGCAGCCAAGCGCCGGATACCTCTGGGGCCAACGTCCTGACTTTC. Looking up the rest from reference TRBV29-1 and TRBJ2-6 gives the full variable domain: SAVISQKPSRDICQRGTSLTIQCQVDSQVTMMFWYRQQPGQSLTLIATANQGSEATYESGFVIDKFPISRPNLTFSTLTVSNMSPEDSSIYLCSQAPDTSGANVLTFGAGSRLTVL.

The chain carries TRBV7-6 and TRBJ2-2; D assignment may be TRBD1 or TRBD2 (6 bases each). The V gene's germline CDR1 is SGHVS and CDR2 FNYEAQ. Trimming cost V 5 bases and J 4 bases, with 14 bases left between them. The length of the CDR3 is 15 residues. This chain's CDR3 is CASSRTWGATGELFF. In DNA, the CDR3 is TGTGCCAGCAGCCGAACTTGGGGGGCCACCGGGGAGCTGTTTTTT.

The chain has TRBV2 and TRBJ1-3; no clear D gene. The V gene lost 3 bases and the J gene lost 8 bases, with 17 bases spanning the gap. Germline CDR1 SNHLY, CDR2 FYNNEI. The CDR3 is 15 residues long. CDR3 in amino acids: CASSDEATGGYTIYF. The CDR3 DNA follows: TGTGCCAGCAGTGATGAGGCCACTGGTGGCTACACCATATATTTT.

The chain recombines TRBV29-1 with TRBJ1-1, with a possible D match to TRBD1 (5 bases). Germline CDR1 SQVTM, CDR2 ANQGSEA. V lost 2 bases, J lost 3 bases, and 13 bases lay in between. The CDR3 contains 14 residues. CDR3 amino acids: CSVESPGGYTEAFF. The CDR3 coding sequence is TGCAGCGTTGAATCTCCGGGGGGGTACACTGAAGCTTTCTTT.

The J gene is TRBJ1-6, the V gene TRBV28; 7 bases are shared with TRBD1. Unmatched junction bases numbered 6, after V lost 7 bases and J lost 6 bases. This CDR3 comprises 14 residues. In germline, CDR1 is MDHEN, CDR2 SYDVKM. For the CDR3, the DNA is TGTGCCAGCACCCCCGGGACAGTTAATTCACCCCTCCACTTT. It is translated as CASTPGTVNSPLHF.

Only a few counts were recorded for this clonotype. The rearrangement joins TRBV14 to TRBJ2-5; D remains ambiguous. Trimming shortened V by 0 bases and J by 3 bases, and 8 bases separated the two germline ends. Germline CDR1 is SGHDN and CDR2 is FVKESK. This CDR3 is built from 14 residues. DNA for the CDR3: TGTGCCAGCAGCCAAGATCAGTCGAAAGAGACCCAGTACTTC. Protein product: CASSQDQSKETQYF.

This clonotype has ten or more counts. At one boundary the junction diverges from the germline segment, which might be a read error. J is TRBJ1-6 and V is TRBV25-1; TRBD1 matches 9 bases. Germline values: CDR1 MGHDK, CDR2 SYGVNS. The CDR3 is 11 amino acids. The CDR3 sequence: CASSEGTGIFF. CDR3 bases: TGTGCCAGCAGTGAAGGGACAGGGATTTTCTTT.

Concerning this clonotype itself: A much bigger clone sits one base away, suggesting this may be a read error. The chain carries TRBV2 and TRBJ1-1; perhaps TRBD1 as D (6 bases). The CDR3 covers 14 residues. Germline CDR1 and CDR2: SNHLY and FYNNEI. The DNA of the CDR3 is TGTGCCAGCAGCCTTTATACAGGGACCACTGGAGCTTTCTTT. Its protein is CASSLYTGTTGAFF.

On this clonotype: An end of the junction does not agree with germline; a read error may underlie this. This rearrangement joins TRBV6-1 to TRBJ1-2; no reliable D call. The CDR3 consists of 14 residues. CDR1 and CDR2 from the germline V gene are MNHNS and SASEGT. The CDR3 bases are TGTGCCATCAGTGAAGCCCTGGGATACGGAGGCTACACCTTC. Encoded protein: CAISEALGYGGYTF.

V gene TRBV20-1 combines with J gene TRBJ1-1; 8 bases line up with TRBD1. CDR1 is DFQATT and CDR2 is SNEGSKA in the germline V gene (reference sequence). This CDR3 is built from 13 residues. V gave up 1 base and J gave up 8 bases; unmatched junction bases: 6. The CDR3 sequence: CSARVNRGTEAFF. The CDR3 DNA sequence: TGCAGTGCTAGAGTCAACAGGGGGACCGAAGCTTTCTTT.

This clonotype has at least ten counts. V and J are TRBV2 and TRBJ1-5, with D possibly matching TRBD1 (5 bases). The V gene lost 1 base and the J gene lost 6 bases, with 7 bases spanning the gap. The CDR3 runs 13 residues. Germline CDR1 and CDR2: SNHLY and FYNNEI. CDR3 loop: CASSEEGTQPQHF. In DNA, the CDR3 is TGTGCCAGCAGTGAAGAGGGGACTCAGCCCCAGCATTTT.

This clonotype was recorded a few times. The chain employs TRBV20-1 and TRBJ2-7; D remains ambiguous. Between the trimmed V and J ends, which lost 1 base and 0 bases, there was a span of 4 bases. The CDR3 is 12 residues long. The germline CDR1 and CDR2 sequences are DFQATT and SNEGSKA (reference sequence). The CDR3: CSARGISYEQYF. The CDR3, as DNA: TGCAGTGCTAGAGGGATCTCCTACGAGCAGTACTTC.

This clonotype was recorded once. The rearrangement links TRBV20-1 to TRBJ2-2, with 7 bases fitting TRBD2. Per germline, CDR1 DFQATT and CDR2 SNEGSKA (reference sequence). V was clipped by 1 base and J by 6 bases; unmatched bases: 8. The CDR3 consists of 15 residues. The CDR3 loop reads CSARGEGTRPGELFF. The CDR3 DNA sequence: TGCAGTGCTAGAGGGGAGGGGACGCGCCCCGGGGAGCTGTTTTTT.

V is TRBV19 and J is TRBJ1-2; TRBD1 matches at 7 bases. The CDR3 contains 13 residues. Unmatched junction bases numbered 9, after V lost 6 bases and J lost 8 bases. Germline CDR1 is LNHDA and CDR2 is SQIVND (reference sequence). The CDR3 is CASSLTGRLGYTF. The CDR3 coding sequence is TGTGCCAGTAGCCTGACAGGGCGCCTGGGCTACACCTTC.

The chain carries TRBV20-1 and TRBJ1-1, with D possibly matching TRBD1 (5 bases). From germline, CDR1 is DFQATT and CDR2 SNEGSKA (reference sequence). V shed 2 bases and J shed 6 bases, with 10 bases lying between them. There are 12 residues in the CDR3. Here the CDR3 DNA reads TGCAGTGCTAGACGGGGGGTAGCTGAAGCTTTCTTT. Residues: CSARRGVAEAFF.